The sequence of this TCR beta chain was determined in a study of persistence of HIV-infected CD4 T cells. Sequencing used immunoSEQ version 4 in survey mode. Here immunoSEQ multiplex PCR was the method, and the copy in TCRdb shows in-frame clones only, minus some. The table lists roughly 60,000 clones, 70% to 75% of them singletons. Overlapping HIV-1 Gag 15-mer peptides at approximately 0.96 ug per peptide per mL were used. CD40L/CD69 double-negative CD45RO-high memory CD4+ T cells were collected. Trimming stripped 7 bases from V and 8 bases from J, with 15 bases between. The CDR3 consists of 13 residues. The sample holds one count of this clone. The antigen remains unidentified.

The chain is built from TRBV12-3 or TRBV12-4 and TRBJ2-1; maybe TRBD1 (6 bases). The sequence was collected from an adult man with HIV who was CMV-seropositive. The source was CD4+ T cells sorted from PBMCs after 18-hour stimulation, collected from a patient who received antiretroviral therapy. In nucleotides, the CDR3 is TGTGCCAGCAACCTCCAGGGGCGTGATGAGCAGTTCTTC. This encodes CASNLQGRDEQFF.